The next 32 T cell receptor beta chains were all read from a single sample in a study of early T cells in non-severe SARS-CoV-2 infection (dated by TCRdb to about 2021). Libraries were constructed by 5' RACE. Data came from a NextSeq 500. Using fastp at Q25 and MiXCR, TCRdb reprocessed the public reads and kept productive beta chains. Rows merge per CDR3 protein into single entries with the most common DNA and genes. The sample includes some 40,000 distinct CDR3 sequences, with 5% to 6.5% observed a single time. The ten largest clones add up to 25% to 30% of the sample. Sequenced input: whole blood. The origin of the receptors is an adult who was a healthcare worker with PCR-confirmed SARS-CoV-2 infection or an uninfected control (not recorded which).

This clonotype has only one observation. This sequence joins TRBV2 and TRBJ1-2; D gene unclear. Germline V lookup: CDR1 SNHLY, CDR2 FYNNEI. The CDR3 is made up of 13 amino acids. V lost 1 base and J lost 2, with 5 bases in between. The CDR3: CASSEDGNYGYTF. CDR3 DNA: TGTGCCAGCAGTGAAGACGGAAACTATGGCTACACCTTC.

This clonotype has ten or more counts. The rearrangement links TRBV27 to TRBJ2-3; 8 nucleotides match TRBD1. J gave up 2 bases and V 2 bases, and 3 bases lay outside the gene matches. In germline, CDR1 is MNHEY, CDR2 SMNVEV (reference sequence). CDR3 length: 15 residues. The CDR3 protein is CASSLGTGVTDTQYF. The CDR3 DNA is TGTGCCAGCAGTTTAGGGACAGGAGTCACAGATACGCAGTATTTT.

This clonotype occurred a few times. Germline and junction disagree at one end, which may indicate a read error. V usage is TRBV12-3 or TRBV12-4 and J usage is TRBJ1-3, with D perhaps TRBD1 (5 bases). The CDR3 sequence is 14 residues long. Written as DNA, the CDR3 is TGTGCCAGCAGCTTAGGACATCTAGGAAACACCATATATTTT. It specifies CASSLGHLGNTIYF.

The rearrangement uses TRBV30 and TRBJ1-1, with TRBD1 identical over 7 bases. V lost 3 bases and J lost 1; bases outside the gene matches: 5. Per germline, CDR1 GTSNPN and CDR2 SVGIG (reference sequence). CDR3 size: 14 residues. CDR3 loop: CAWSRDRQNTEAFF. DNA of the CDR3: TGTGCCTGGAGCCGGGACAGACAGAACACTGAAGCTTTCTTT.

This clonotype was seen ten or more times. CDR3 amino acids: CASSRSSAALGDTQYF. In nucleotides, the CDR3 is TGTGCCAGCAGCCGAAGTTCGGCGGCCCTGGGGGATACGCAGTATTTT. The chain links TRBV11-2 to TRBJ2-3, with unresolved D. The CDR3 totals 16 residues. With 5 bases removed from V and 6 bases from J, the gap between germline ends came to 21 bases. Germline assignment: CDR1 SGHAT and CDR2 FQNNGV.

In its sample, this clonotype was seen many times. The genes are TRBV11-3 and TRBJ2-1, with 7 bases that match TRBD2. The CDR3 runs 18 residues. Unmatched junction bases numbered 14, after V lost 6 bases and J lost 0 bases. The V gene's germline CDR1 is SGHNT and CDR2 YENEEA. The CDR3 coding sequence is TGTGCCAGCAGGCGTAGCGGGCCTCAACCCCCCTCCTACAATGAGCAGTTCTTC. Translation: CASRRSGPQPPSYNEQFF.

This clonotype was counted ten times or more. The chain is built from TRBV9 and TRBJ2-1, with 8 bases aligning to TRBD2. CDR1 SGDLS and CDR2 YYNGEE come from the germline V gene. J lost 5 bases, V lost 1 base, and 2 bases had no gene match. This CDR3 comprises 14 residues. The CDR3 bases are TGTGCCAGCAGCGTACGGGAGGGGGACAATGAGCAGTTCTTC. Its protein is CASSVREGDNEQFF. Full variable domain (missing parts from reference TRBV9 and TRBJ2-1): DSGVTQTPKHLITATGQRVTLRCSPRSGDLSVYWYQQSLDQGLQFLIQYYNGEERAKGNILERFSAQQFPDLHSELNLSSLELGDSALYFCASSVREGDNEQFFGPGTRLTVL.

The rearrangement uses TRBV19 and TRBJ1-4; 9 nucleotides agree with TRBD1. CDR1 LNHDA and CDR2 SQIVND come from the germline V gene (reference sequence). V shed 6 bases, J shed 5 bases, and the junction held 7 bases outside the gene matches. The CDR3 consists of 15 residues. CDR3 amino acids: CASSSAGTGNEKLFF. The DNA for the CDR3 is TGTGCCAGTAGCTCCGCCGGGACAGGGAATGAAAAACTGTTTTTT.

The table lists this clonotype with a few counts. This chain uses TRBV12-3 or TRBV12-4 with TRBJ1-5, with 8 nucleotides matching TRBD1. The J segment lost 2 bases and the V segment lost 6 bases, leaving 6 bases of the junction unmatched. The length of the CDR3 is 15 residues. The CDR3 sequence is CASSLQTGGNQPQHF. CDR3 DNA sequence: TGTGCCAGCAGCCTCCAGACAGGGGGCAATCAGCCCCAGCATTTT.

The V gene is TRBV24-1, the J gene TRBJ2-3; 9 positions match TRBD2. With 9 bases clipped from V and 3 bases from J, the junction kept 3 bases outside the gene matches. The CDR3 has 13 amino acids. CDR1 is KGHDR, CDR2 SFDVKD, per germline. Here the CDR3 reads CATAAGGTDTQYF. The CDR3 nucleotides are TGTGCCACCGCAGCGGGAGGAACAGATACGCAGTATTTT.

In this sample, this clonotype turned up many times. The rearrangement links TRBV3-1 to TRBJ1-5; tentative D call: TRBD1 (5 bases). The CDR3 covers 15 residues. The germline V and J ends were trimmed by 2 bases and 1 base, with 9 bases remaining between them. CDR1 is LGHDT, CDR2 YNNKEL, per germline (reference sequence). The CDR3 nucleotides read TGTGCCAGCAGCCAACGCCGGGACAGCAATCAGCCCCAGCATTTT. Protein product: CASSQRRDSNQPQHF.

This clonotype showed up many times. The chain couples TRBV7-2 to TRBJ1-2; D remains ambiguous. The CDR3 loop spans 18 amino acids. Germline-derived CDR1 and CDR2 are SGHTA and FQGNSA. V lost 2 bases and J 4 bases, leaving 23 bases between the germline ends. The CDR3 nucleotides are TGTGCCAGCAGCTTAATTGCATCCAATGACCCAATAGTCTATGGCTACACCTTC. As protein: CASSLIASNDPIVYGYTF.

V usage is TRBV6-6 and J usage is TRBJ1-2; D is unresolved. Germline V lookup: CDR1 MNHNY, CDR2 SVGAGI (reference sequence). CDR3 length equals 12 residues. Trimming took off 9 bases at V and 5 bases at J, with 13 bases between the two ends. In DNA form, the CDR3 reads TGTGCCAGTCAGTCTTCGGGTTATGGCTACACCTTC. As protein: CASQSSGYGYTF.

The chain links TRBV7-3 to TRBJ2-1; D gene uncertain. Trimming left V 2 bases short and J 5 bases short, with 13 bases between. This CDR3 is built from 15 residues. Germline V gene lookup returns CDR1 SGHTA and CDR2 FQGTGA. The CDR3 reads CASSLSPQRNNEQFF. The CDR3 DNA follows: TGTGCCAGCAGCTTATCCCCCCAGCGAAACAATGAGCAGTTCTTC.

The table lists this clonotype with many counts. The J gene is TRBJ1-2, the V gene TRBV7-8, with D tentatively TRBD1 (5 bases). The CDR3 covers 15 residues. The V gene lost 1 base and the J gene lost 4 bases, with 13 bases spanning the gap. Germline assignment: CDR1 SGHVS and CDR2 FQNEAQ. The DNA for the CDR3 is TGTGCCAGCAGCTTAGATCCAGGGACGGCCTATGGCTACACCTTC. As protein: CASSLDPGTAYGYTF.

This clonotype was picked up many times. The J gene is TRBJ1-6, the V gene TRBV9; D is unclear. CDR3 length: 15 amino acids. V shed 4 bases and J shed 7 bases, with 15 bases lying between them. The V gene's germline CDR1 is SGDLS and CDR2 YYNGEE. CDR3: CASSLRGGPNSPLHF. Written as DNA, the CDR3 is TGTGCCAGCAGCTTACGTGGAGGCCCCAATTCACCCCTCCACTTT.

This clonotype was counted many times. This sequence joins TRBV5-1 and TRBJ1-1; TRBD1 matches 7 bases. Germline values: CDR1 SGHRS, CDR2 YFSETQ. CDR3 size: 15 residues. V shed 0 bases, J shed 7 bases, and the junction held 9 bases outside the gene matches. CDR3 residues: CASSLAPGGGIEAFF. The CDR3 DNA reads as TGCGCCAGCAGCTTGGCGCCAGGGGGTGGGATTGAAGCTTTCTTT.

The chain uses TRBV30 and TRBJ2-7; 8 bases fit TRBD2. This CDR3 is 13 amino acids long. V lost 0 bases, J lost 6 bases, and 4 bases stayed unmatched. Germline CDR1 GTSNPN, CDR2 SVGIG (reference sequence). CDR3 coding DNA: TGTGCCTGGAGTGTAGGACTAGCCGGCGAGCAGTACTTC. Protein product: CAWSVGLAGEQYF.

This clonotype was seen many times. The chain recombines TRBV12-3 or TRBV12-4 with TRBJ2-5, with D perhaps matching TRBD1 or TRBD2 (6 bases each). Trimming shortened V by 1 base and J by 1 base, and 13 bases separated the two germline ends. The length of the CDR3 is 16 residues. For the CDR3, the DNA is TGTGCCAGCAGTTTAGGACAGTCGGGGGCCCAAGAGACCCAGTACTTC. Its protein product is CASSLGQSGAQETQYF.

This clonotype was counted a few times. The rearrangement joins TRBV19 to TRBJ2-2; 7 bases line up with TRBD2. CDR3 length equals 16 residues. V shed 6 bases and J 2 bases; nucleotides not matched to a gene: 9. CDR1 LNHDA and CDR2 SQIVND come from the germline V gene (reference sequence). CDR3 nucleotide sequence: TGTGCCAGTAGACGGGGGACTACCTTAAACACCGGGGAGCTGTTTTTT. Protein sequence: CASRRGTTLNTGELFF.

This clonotype was recorded many times. The rearrangement links TRBV7-6 to TRBJ2-1, with a possible D match to TRBD1 (5 bases). The CDR3 spans 14 residues. Trimming left V 0 bases short and J 6 bases short, with 9 bases between. Per germline, CDR1 SGHVS and CDR2 FNYEAQ. CDR3 residues: CASSLALQGNEQFF. Written as DNA, the CDR3 is TGTGCCAGCAGCTTAGCGCTCCAGGGCAATGAGCAGTTCTTC.

This clonotype was counted ten times or more. V and J are TRBV5-6 and TRBJ2-5, with D maybe TRBD1 (5 bases). V dropped 3 bases and J dropped 5 bases, with 17 bases sitting between them. This CDR3 has 15 amino acids. Germline CDR1 and CDR2: SGHDT and YYEEEE. CDR3 DNA: TGTGCCAGCAGCTCCGACAGCGCCGGATTCGAGACCCAGTACTTC. It codes for CASSSDSAGFETQYF.

This clonotype was found many times. The J gene is TRBJ2-4, the V gene TRBV7-2; weak D call: TRBD1 (6 bases). The CDR3 sequence is 14 residues long. Germline V gene lookup returns CDR1 SGHTA and CDR2 FQGNSA. V was clipped by 5 bases and J by 9 bases, with 17 bases between them. The CDR3, as DNA: TGTGCCAGCAGCGCACAGGGTCTAAGAGGCATTCAGTACTTC. Its translation is CASSAQGLRGIQYF.

This clonotype was recorded many times. V gene TRBV7-9 combines with J gene TRBJ2-3, with D perhaps TRBD1 or TRBD2 (5 bases each). Germline V lookup: CDR1 SEHNR, CDR2 FQNEAQ (reference sequence). The V end was cut by 2 bases, the J end by 5 bases, with 14 bases between. This CDR3 is built from 15 residues. Written as DNA, the CDR3 is TGTGCCAGCAGCTTAATATGGGGGAGTGGAGATACGCAGTATTTT. It encodes CASSLIWGSGDTQYF.

This clonotype was seen at least ten times. The V call is TRBV12-3 or TRBV12-4, the J call TRBJ2-5; the match to TRBD2 covers 12 bases. The CDR3 is made up of 15 amino acids. V lost 5 bases and J lost 5; bases outside the gene matches: 6. The CDR3 region has the DNA TGTGCCAGCAGTCCTAGCGGGGGGGCGGGCGAGACCCAGTACTTC. Its protein product is CASSPSGGAGETQYF.

This clonotype was seen repeatedly, ten times or more. The rearrangement links TRBV7-3 to TRBJ1-3; possible D gene TRBD1, 6 bases. Germline V lookup: CDR1 SGHTA, CDR2 FQGTGA. The CDR3 is made up of 12 amino acids. The V and J ends lost 8 bases and 4 bases respectively, with 9 bases between them. DNA of the CDR3: TGTGCCAGCTGGGGGCACGGAAACACCATATATTTT. Amino acids: CASWGHGNTIYF.

This clonotype was found many times. J is TRBJ2-1 and V is TRBV20-1, with 10 bases identical to TRBD2. This CDR3 comprises 15 residues. Losses at the gene ends were 6 bases for V and 3 bases for J; bases not matched to a gene: 8. Germline values: CDR1 DFQATT, CDR2 SNEGSKA (reference sequence). The CDR3 nucleotides read TGCAGTGCCCAGGAAAGCGGGAGGGGCTACAATGAGCAGTTCTTC. Its translation is CSAQESGRGYNEQFF.

As to this clonotype: A much larger clone is a single base away; this may be a read error. CDR3 bases: TGTGCCAGCTCACCACCGGAACTAGCTGAGACCCAGTACTTC. It is translated as CASSPPELAETQYF. The chain couples TRBV18 to TRBJ2-5, with D maybe TRBD2 (6 bases). CDR1 and CDR2 from the germline V gene are KGHSH and LQKENI. The CDR3 sequence is 14 residues long. Between the trimmed V and J ends, which lost 0 bases and 5 bases, there was a span of 10 bases.

The table lists this clonotype with many counts. This chain uses TRBV6-1 with TRBJ1-6, with no clear D. This CDR3 comprises 14 residues. The ends were cut back, 6 bases at V and 6 bases at J, with 12 bases in the middle. Germline V gene sequence: CDR1 MNHNS, CDR2 SASEGT. This chain's CDR3 is CASRAAITNSPLHF. The CDR3 bases are TGTGCCAGCAGAGCAGCTATAACTAATTCACCCCTCCACTTT.

The J gene is TRBJ1-2, the V gene TRBV5-1, with 7 bases aligning to TRBD1. Germline lookup yields CDR1 SGHRS and CDR2 YFSETQ. J was trimmed by 5 bases and V by 4 bases; bases with no gene match: 8. The CDR3 length is 14 residues. DNA for the CDR3: TGCGCCAGCAGCCTCGGGACAGTGGGGTATGGCTACACCTTC. This encodes CASSLGTVGYGYTF.

This clonotype has ten or more counts. V and J are TRBV12-3 or TRBV12-4 and TRBJ2-6; weak D call: TRBD1 (5 bases). V lost 2 bases and J 2 bases, leaving 16 bases between the germline ends. The CDR3 loop spans 18 amino acids. CDR3 nucleotides: TGTGCCAGCAGTTTACAGGGTCTCCTTGGGGCTGGGGCCAACGTCCTGACTTTC. Encoded protein: CASSLQGLLGAGANVLTF.

This clonotype showed up many times. The chain has TRBV20-1 and TRBJ2-5; 11 nucleotides align to TRBD2. From germline, CDR1 is DFQATT and CDR2 SNEGSKA (reference sequence). This CDR3 spans 15 amino acids. After removal of 6 bases from V and 2 bases from J, the junction contained 8 bases not matched to a gene. The CDR3 region is CSAVSSGGTQETQYF. The CDR3 coding sequence is TGCAGTGCAGTCTCTAGCGGGGGGACACAAGAGACCCAGTACTTC.